What follows are 2 T cell receptor beta chains derived from one specimen sequenced in a study of human T cells and chemical hapten exposure (dated by TCRdb to 2020 to 2023). Library construction relied on RACE. TCRdb lists the instrument as NextSeq 500. TCRdb cleaned the public reads at Q25 with fastp, built clones with MiXCR and kept in-frame beta chains. Rows matching on CDR3 protein sequence are summarized as one entry with the most common DNA and genes. This sample gives 84,000 or so distinct CDR3 sequences in total; around 9.6% of them show up just once. The ten largest clones capture about 2.5% of the sample. This specimen's time point label, per the study, means: patch test 2, 6 weeks after DPC sensitization. The treatment or condition label corresponds to: therapeutic diphenylcyclopropenone sensitization with weekly scalp DPC. Sequenced material: whole blood, taken in connection with sensitization to the hapten diphenylcyclopropenone (DPC). All receptors come from a woman in her thirties with alopecia areata. Some clones in this sample may be carry-over from other donors' samples.

This clonotype was seen repeatedly, ten times or more. The chain combines TRBV9 with TRBJ1-1; D is uncertain. The CDR3 runs to 13 residues. Germline V lookup: CDR1 SGDLS, CDR2 YYNGEE. V lost 0 bases, J lost 6 bases, and 9 bases lay in between. This CDR3 is CASSVVPGAEAFF. Written as DNA, the CDR3 is TGTGCCAGCAGCGTAGTACCCGGGGCTGAAGCTTTCTTT.

This clonotype was counted many times. CDR3 sequence (DNA): TGTGCCAGCAGCCTCCGGGACCTCCAGCCCCAGCATTTT. It encodes CASSLRDLQPQHF. The chain links TRBV5-5 to TRBJ1-5; maybe TRBD1 (5 bases). Trimming stripped 4 bases from V and 7 bases from J, with 12 bases between. This CDR3 is 13 amino acids long. Germline V gene sequence: CDR1 SGHKS, CDR2 YYEKEE (reference sequence).